The present T cell receptor beta chain was sequenced within a study of human T cells and chemical hapten exposure. For the study at large: Per-sample TCR yield variation was attributed mainly to small pooled library volume differences.

Sample time point: healthy volunteer bleed at 2 weeks. Unfractionated whole blood was the source of the extracted total RNA. This clonotype was detected a few times. A single record per CDR3 protein comes from TCRdb applying MiXCR to the RACE reads. The table shows about 93,000 distinct CDR3 sequences, with just under 9% occurring only once. Per germline, CDR1 SGHTA and CDR2 FQGNSA. V lost 1 base to trimming and J lost 2 bases, with 9 bases between them. This CDR3 comprises 14 residues. The V call is TRBV7-2, the J call TRBJ2-7; D gene unclear. Material for sequencing was whole blood. The clonotype originates from a female donor in good health. Some clones in this sample may be carry-over from other donors' samples. CDR3 bases: TGTGCCAGCAGCTTAGAACCTAAACCCTACGAGCAGTACTTC. Protein sequence: CASSLEPKPYEQYF.